The following is a T cell receptor beta chain sequence with its context. Its antigen is unidentified. The TCRbeta library incorporated unique molecular identifiers. TCRdb passed the PCR reads through MiXCR, listing each CDR3 protein once. Of just under 350,000 distinct CDR3 sequences listed, roughly 17% are singletons. This specimen belongs to a study of T-cell reconstitution after alpha-beta-depleted transplantation in children. Whole-study results and caveats: One year post-transplant, T-cell counts and diversity were largely derived from T cells produced anew. For some patients, TCRbeta diversity was high at day 60 because of recipient T cells and thymic progenitors that survived.

V lost 2 bases and J lost 3; bases outside the gene matches: 6. Looked up from germline, CDR1 is MGHRA and CDR2 is YSYEKL. There are 16 residues in the CDR3. The V gene is TRBV4-1, the J gene TRBJ2-2; 7 nucleotides align to TRBD1. The sequenced sample was PBMCs, mostly from graft donor cells, obtained 360 days after TCRalphabeta/CD19-depleted stem cell transplant. This clonotype originated in a male patient aged 2-15 years who had a stem cell transplant for acute lymphoblastic leukemia, so the T cells may come from the graft donor. The CDR3 loop reads CASSQNDRVDTGELFF. CDR3 bases: TGCGCCAGCAGCCAAAATGACAGGGTCGACACCGGGGAGCTGTTTTTT.